This T cell receptor (beta chain) was found in a study of CD8+ T cells in alopecia areata. For the study at large: For the treated group, dosing was oral tofacitinib at 5 to 10 mg twice daily. Study outcomes and limitations: Among patients, TCR sharing was less clear than in mice, a difference possibly due in part to HLA diversity in the patient population. Sequenced scalp T cells also include alphabeta T cells resident in normal skin.

Investigators isolated RNA and reverse transcribed it into cDNA to act as the sequencing template. Assay used: immunoSEQ multiplex PCR; TCRdb lists only in-frame clones, some missing. The repertoire includes fewer than 250,000 clones, 50% to 60% of them detected once, and around 0.46% sits in the top ten. Looked up from germline, CDR1 is ENHRY and CDR2 is SYGVKD. The CDR3 has 16 amino acids. V dropped 3 bases and J dropped 1; count of bases not matched to a gene: 8. A note on this clone: Its antigen is not known.

Peripheral blood and lesional scalp punch biopsies were taken from alopecia areata patients. Source: CD4+ T cells sorted from blood, taken at week 0. The rearrangement joins TRBV10-3 to TRBJ2-7; 8 positions agree with TRBD2. The clonotype comes from a human donor with alopecia areata. The CDR3 DNA is TGTGCCATCAGTGACCTAGTTGGGACTAGGTCCTACGAGCAGTACTTC. Its protein is CAISDLVGTRSYEQYF.